This is a list of T cell receptor beta chains from one sample in a study of molecular identifiers for immune sequencing clone quantification. Using its own MiXCR run on the PCR reads, TCRdb lists one record per CDR3 protein. The data contain hundreds of thousands of distinct CDR3 sequences, just under 20% of them singletons. Material: naive CD8+ T cells from blood, with Jurkat cell RNA spiked in. The receptor source for this set is a human donor in good health. Some libraries in this study had Jurkat cell RNA spiked in. Each CDR3 is given with its conserved first and last residue. The D gene is left open where the match is weak. A row's size may be missing; if present it is once, few, many or a size class.

clone size	CDR3 length	V gene	J gene	D gene	CDR3 protein	CDR3 DNA
many	14	TRBV20-1	TRBJ2-7	TRBD1	CSAKPGQGEREQYF	TGCAGTGCTAAACCGGGACAGGGGGAGAGGGAGCAGTACTTC
few	16	TRBV4-3	TRBJ1-2	-	CASSPTPRTENYGYTF	TGCGCCAGCAGCCCGACCCCTAGGACAGAAAACTATGGCTACACCTTC
-	16	TRBV2	TRBJ1-6	-	CASSDKLSSYNSPLHF	TGTGCCAGCAGTGACAAGTTAAGCTCCTATAATTCACCCCTCCACTTT
many	14	TRBV12-3/TRBV12-4	TRBJ1-5	-	CASSWDGSNQPQHF	TGTGCCAGCAGTTGGGACGGTAGCAATCAGCCCCAGCATTTT
few	14	TRBV6-5	TRBJ2-7	TRBD1	CASSYGQGAGEQYF	TGTGCCAGCAGTTACGGCCAGGGGGCTGGCGAGCAGTACTTC
-	16	TRBV27	TRBJ2-3	-	CASSSPQGSSTDTQYF	TGTGCCAGCAGTTCCCCCCAGGGAAGCAGCACAGATACGCAGTATTTT
-	15	TRBV6-6	TRBJ2-7	-	CASSYGRGLGYEQYF	TGTGCCAGCAGTTACGGGAGGGGGCTTGGGTACGAGCAGTACTTC
-	13	TRBV15	TRBJ2-5	-	CATSSQGWETQYF	TGTGCCACCAGCAGCCAGGGATGGGAGACCCAGTACTTC
few	12	TRBV12-3/TRBV12-4	TRBJ1-2	-	CASSLGTDGYTF	TGTGCCAGCAGTTTAGGGACAGATGGCTACACCTTC
many	18	TRBV7-6	TRBJ2-1	TRBD2	CASSLNIIGTSDHNEQFF	TGTGCCAGCAGCTTAAACATAATTGGGACTAGTGACCACAATGAGCAGTTCTTC
many	16	TRBV28	TRBJ2-7	TRBD2	CASSLPTSGSWYEQYF	TGTGCCAGCAGTCTACCCACTAGCGGGAGTTGGTACGAGCAGTACTTC
many	17	TRBV7-9	TRBJ2-1	TRBD2	CASSLGGSGRAGSEQFF	TGTGCCAGCAGCTTAGGTGGTAGCGGGAGGGCCGGGAGTGAGCAGTTCTTC
-	15	TRBV4-3	TRBJ2-1	-	CASSQAGRAGDEQFF	TGCGCCAGCAGCCAAGCGGGCAGGGCTGGCGATGAGCAGTTCTTC
many	15	TRBV5-1	TRBJ2-1	-	CASSLSSPSYNEQFF	TGCGCCAGCAGCTTGTCGTCCCCCTCCTACAATGAGCAGTTCTTC
many	15	TRBV25-1	TRBJ2-2	TRBD2	CASSVLAGNTGELFF	TGTGCCAGCAGTGTTCTAGCGGGAAACACCGGGGAGCTGTTTTTT
many	13	TRBV20-1	TRBJ2-7	-	CSASFPSASEQYF	TGCAGTGCTAGTTTCCCTAGCGCGAGCGAGCAGTACTTC
many	15	TRBV4-1	TRBJ2-3	-	CASSQVGVTTDTQYF	TGCGCCAGCAGCCAAGTAGGGGTAACTACAGATACGCAGTATTTT
few	16	TRBV19	TRBJ2-3	-	CASSMGVGSRTDTQYF	TGTGCCAGTAGTATGGGGGTCGGCAGCCGCACAGATACGCAGTATTTT
many	13	TRBV7-9	TRBJ2-5	-	CASRPFGGETQYF	TGTGCCAGCAGACCCTTTGGGGGGGAGACCCAGTACTTC
many	16	TRBV7-9	TRBJ1-4	-	CASSLAQGSSNEKLFF	TGTGCCAGCAGCTTAGCTCAGGGCAGCTCTAATGAAAAACTGTTTTTT
few	14	TRBV6-6	TRBJ1-1	-	CASSPLEMNTEAFF	TGTGCCAGCAGTCCTCTGGAGATGAACACTGAAGCTTTCTTT
many	13	TRBV7-9	TRBJ2-7	-	CASRRGGAYEQYF	TGTGCCAGCAGGAGGGGGGGGGCCTACGAGCAGTACTTC
many	15	TRBV7-6	TRBJ2-1	TRBD2	CASSAEGGREVEQFF	TGTGCCAGCAGCGCGGAGGGCGGGAGGGAGGTTGAGCAGTTCTTC
-	16	TRBV6-2/TRBV6-3	TRBJ2-1	-	CASSYSKAEAYNEQFF	TGTGCCAGCAGTTACTCGAAAGCGGAGGCCTACAATGAGCAGTTCTTC
few	15	TRBV12-3/TRBV12-4	TRBJ1-2	-	CASSLFLRADYGYTF	TGTGCCAGCAGTTTATTTTTGAGGGCGGACTATGGCTACACCTTC
many	18	TRBV6-1	TRBJ2-1	TRBD2	CASSEAPQRESEYNEQFF	TGTGCCAGCAGTGAAGCTCCCCAGCGGGAGTCGGAATACAATGAGCAGTTCTTC
many	15	TRBV20-1	TRBJ1-5	TRBD1	CSATTQGEINQPQHF	TGCAGTGCTACAACCCAGGGGGAGATCAATCAGCCCCAGCATTTT
many	18	TRBV7-2	TRBJ1-1	-	CASSYHTGTHGVGTEAFF	TGTGCCAGCAGCTACCACACCGGGACACACGGTGTCGGCACTGAAGCTTTCTTT
few	16	TRBV5-4	TRBJ2-7	TRBD1	CASSSTDRGSSYEQYF	TGTGCCAGCAGCTCTACGGACAGGGGAAGCTCCTACGAGCAGTACTTC
many	14	TRBV4-3	TRBJ2-7	-	CASSQDLTGIEQYF	TGCGCCAGCAGCCAAGATCTTACGGGAATCGAGCAGTACTTC
many	13	TRBV7-2	TRBJ1-1	-	CASTLLGGYEAFF	TGTGCCAGCACCCTATTAGGGGGGTATGAAGCTTTCTTT
many	11	TRBV20-1	TRBJ2-7	-	CSATLLGEQYF	TGCAGTGCTACCCTCTTAGGAGAGCAGTACTTC
many	17	TRBV10-3	TRBJ2-3	-	CAISATLRGLDADTQYF	TGTGCCATCAGTGCCACTCTTAGAGGGTTAGACGCAGATACGCAGTATTTT
-	18	TRBV11-2	TRBJ1-4	-	CASSDKFNTDPTNEKLFF	TGTGCCAGCAGCGATAAATTCAACACAGATCCAACTAATGAAAAACTGTTTTTT
few	16	TRBV2	TRBJ2-2	-	CATVVWTRPNTGELFF	TGTGCCACCGTCGTATGGACCAGGCCGAACACCGGGGAGCTGTTTTTT
many	14	TRBV28	TRBJ2-5	-	CASSDRLYQETQYF	TGTGCCAGCAGTGACAGATTATACCAAGAGACCCAGTACTTC